This T cell receptor (beta chain) was recovered during a study of blood T cell repertoires in COVID-19. Study-level information: Donors in the United States, Italy and Spain gave samples during acute or convalescent COVID-19. T cells, B-cell-depleted T cells, or PBMCs supplied cDNA or gDNA.

V lost 6 bases to trimming and J lost 5 bases; unmatched junction nucleotides: 4. The CDR3 has 14 residues. In germline, CDR1 is KGHSH, CDR2 LQKENI. In the authors' workflow: Amplification of reference gene primers provided the estimated nucleated cell counts. Assay used: immunoSEQ multiplex PCR; TCRdb lists only in-frame clones, some missing. Clonal size and the V and J genes are those of that table, whereas D and trimming came from the DNA. The sample lists approximately 54,000 clones, more than 85% seen once, with around 3.9% in the top ten. This chain uses TRBV18 with TRBJ1-6; TRBD1 aligns across 7 bases. Sequenced: peripheral blood. This sequence originates from a man aged 50 or older with acute or convalescent COVID-19. Here the CDR3 DNA reads TGTGCCAGCTCCCGACAGGGCGATAATTCACCCCTCCACTTT. Amino acids: CASSRQGDNSPLHF.